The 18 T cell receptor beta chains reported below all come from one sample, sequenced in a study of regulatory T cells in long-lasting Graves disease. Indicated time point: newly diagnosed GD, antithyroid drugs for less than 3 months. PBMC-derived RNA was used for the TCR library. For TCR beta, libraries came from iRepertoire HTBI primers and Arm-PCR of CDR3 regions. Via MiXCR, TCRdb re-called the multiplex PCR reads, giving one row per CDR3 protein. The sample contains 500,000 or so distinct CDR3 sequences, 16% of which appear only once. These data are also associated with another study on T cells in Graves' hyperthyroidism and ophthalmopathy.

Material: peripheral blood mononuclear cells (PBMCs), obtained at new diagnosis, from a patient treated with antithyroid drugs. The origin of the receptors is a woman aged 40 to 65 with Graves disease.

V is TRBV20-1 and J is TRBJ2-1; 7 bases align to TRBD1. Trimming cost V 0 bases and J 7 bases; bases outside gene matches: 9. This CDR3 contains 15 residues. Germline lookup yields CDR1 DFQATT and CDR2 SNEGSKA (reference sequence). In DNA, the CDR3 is TGCAGTGCTAGAGATGACAGGGAGAGTAAAAATGAGCAGTTCTTC. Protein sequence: CSARDDRESKNEQFF.

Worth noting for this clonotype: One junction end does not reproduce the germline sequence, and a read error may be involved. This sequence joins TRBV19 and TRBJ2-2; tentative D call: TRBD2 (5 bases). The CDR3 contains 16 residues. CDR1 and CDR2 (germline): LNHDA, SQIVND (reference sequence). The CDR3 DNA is TGTGCCAGTAGTACTACGGCGTCCGCGAACACCGGGAAGCTGTTTTTT. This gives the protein CASSTTASANTGKLFF.

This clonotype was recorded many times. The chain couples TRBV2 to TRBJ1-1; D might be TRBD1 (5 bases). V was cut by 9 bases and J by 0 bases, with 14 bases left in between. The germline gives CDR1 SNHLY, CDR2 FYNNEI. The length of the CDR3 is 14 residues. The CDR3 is CARTRDGLNTEAFF. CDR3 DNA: TGTGCCAGGACCCGGGACGGATTGAACACTGAAGCTTTCTTT.

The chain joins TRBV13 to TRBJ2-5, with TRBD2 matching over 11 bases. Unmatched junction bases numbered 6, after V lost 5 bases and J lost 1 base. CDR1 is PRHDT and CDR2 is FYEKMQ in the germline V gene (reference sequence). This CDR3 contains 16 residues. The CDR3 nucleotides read TGTGCCAGCAGCGTGTCTAGCGGGGGGACCCAAGAGACCCAGTACTTC. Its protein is CASSVSSGGTQETQYF.

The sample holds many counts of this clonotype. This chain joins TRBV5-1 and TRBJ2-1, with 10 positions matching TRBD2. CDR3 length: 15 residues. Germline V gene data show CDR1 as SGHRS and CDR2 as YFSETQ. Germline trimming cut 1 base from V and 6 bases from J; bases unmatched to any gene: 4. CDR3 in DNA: TGCGCCAGCAGCTTGATCCTAGCGGGGGCCAATGAGCAGTTCTTC. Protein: CASSLILAGANEQFF.

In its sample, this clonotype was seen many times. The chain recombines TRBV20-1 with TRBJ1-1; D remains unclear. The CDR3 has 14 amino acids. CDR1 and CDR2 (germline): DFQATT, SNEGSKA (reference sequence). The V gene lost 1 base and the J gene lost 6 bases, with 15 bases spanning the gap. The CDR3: CSARVPGKGSEAFF. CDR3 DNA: TGCAGTGCTAGAGTCCCGGGTAAAGGATCTGAAGCTTTCTTT.

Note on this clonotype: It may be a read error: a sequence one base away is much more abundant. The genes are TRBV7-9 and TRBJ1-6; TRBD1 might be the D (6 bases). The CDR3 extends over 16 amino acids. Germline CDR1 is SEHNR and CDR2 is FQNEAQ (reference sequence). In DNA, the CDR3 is TGTGCCGGCAGCTTAGCGTACGGGGGCCGGGATTCACCCCTCCACTTT. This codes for CAGSLAYGGRDSPLHF.

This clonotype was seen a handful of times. This CDR3 is CASSEVDSYNSPLHF. The CDR3 nucleotides are TGTGCCAGCAGCGAAGTCGACTCCTATAATTCACCCCTCCACTTT. The chain links TRBV14 to TRBJ1-6; D call uncertain. CDR3 size: 15 residues. The germline gives CDR1 SGHDN, CDR2 FVKESK. Between the trimmed V and J ends, which lost 5 bases and 0 bases, there was a span of 8 bases.

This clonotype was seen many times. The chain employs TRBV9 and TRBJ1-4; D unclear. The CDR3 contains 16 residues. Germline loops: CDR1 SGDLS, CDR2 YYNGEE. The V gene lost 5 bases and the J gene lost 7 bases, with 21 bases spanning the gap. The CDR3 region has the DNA TGTGCCAGCAGTGGATCGGGAGGCATGGCGGTTGAAAAACTGTTTTTT. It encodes CASSGSGGMAVEKLFF.

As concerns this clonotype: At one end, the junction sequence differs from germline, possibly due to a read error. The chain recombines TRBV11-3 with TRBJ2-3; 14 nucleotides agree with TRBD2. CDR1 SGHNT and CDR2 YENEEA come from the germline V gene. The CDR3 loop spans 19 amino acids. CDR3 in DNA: TGTGCCAGCAGCCCCGGACTAGCGGGGGGCTTGAGAAGCACAGACACGCAGTATTTT. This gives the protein CASSPGLAGGLRSTDTQYF.

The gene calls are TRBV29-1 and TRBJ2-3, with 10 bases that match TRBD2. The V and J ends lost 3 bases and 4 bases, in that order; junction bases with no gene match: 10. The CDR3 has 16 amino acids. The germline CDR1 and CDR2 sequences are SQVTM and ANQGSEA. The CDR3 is CSVDFPILAGPDTQYF. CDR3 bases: TGCAGCGTTGATTTCCCGATACTAGCGGGGCCAGATACGCAGTATTTT.

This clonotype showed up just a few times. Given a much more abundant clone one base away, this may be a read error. CDR3 DNA sequence: TGTGCCAGCAGCCAAGATTTTCGCAGCGGTAACTATGGCTACACCTTC. Amino acid sequence: CASSQDFRSGNYGYTF. The chain joins TRBV3-1 to TRBJ1-2, with unresolved D. Germline lookup yields CDR1 LGHDT and CDR2 YNNKEL (reference sequence). V gave up 0 bases and J gave up 1 base, with 12 bases separating them. This CDR3 is 16 amino acids long.

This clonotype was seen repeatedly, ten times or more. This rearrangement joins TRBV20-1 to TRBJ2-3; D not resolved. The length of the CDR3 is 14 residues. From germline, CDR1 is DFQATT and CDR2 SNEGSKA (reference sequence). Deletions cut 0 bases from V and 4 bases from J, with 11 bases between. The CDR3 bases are TGCAGTGCTAGAGATGCGAGTGCCCCAGATACGCAGTATTTT. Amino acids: CSARDASAPDTQYF.

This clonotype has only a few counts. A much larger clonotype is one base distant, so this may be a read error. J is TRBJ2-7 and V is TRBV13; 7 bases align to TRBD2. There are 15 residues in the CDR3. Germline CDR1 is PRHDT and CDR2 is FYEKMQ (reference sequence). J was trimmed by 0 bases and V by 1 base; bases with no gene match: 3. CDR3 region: CASSLVAGDSYEQYF. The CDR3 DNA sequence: TGTGCCAGCAGCTTAGTGGCGGGGGACTCCTACGAGCAGTACTTC.

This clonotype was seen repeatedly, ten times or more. The CDR3 spells CASRSGGGLAEAFF. The DNA for the CDR3 is TGTGCCAGCCGATCCGGTGGGGGGTTGGCTGAAGCTTTCTTT. This chain joins TRBV5-8 and TRBJ1-1, with a possible D match to TRBD1 (5 bases). The V end lost 7 bases, the J end lost 6 bases, and 19 bases lay between the germline ends. CDR1 SGHTS and CDR2 YDEGEE come from the germline V gene. The CDR3 length is 14 residues.

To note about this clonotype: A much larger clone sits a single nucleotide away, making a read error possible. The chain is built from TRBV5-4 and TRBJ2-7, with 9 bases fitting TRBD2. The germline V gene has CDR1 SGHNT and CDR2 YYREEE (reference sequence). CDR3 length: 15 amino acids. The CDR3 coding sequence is TGTGTCAGCAGCTTAAGCGGGGGGATTAACTACGAGCAGTACTTC. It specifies CVSSLSGGINYEQYF.

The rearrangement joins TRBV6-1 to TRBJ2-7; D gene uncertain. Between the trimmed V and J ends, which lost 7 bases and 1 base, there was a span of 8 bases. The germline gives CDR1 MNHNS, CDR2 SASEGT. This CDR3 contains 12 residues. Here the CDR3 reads CASTTNSYEQYF. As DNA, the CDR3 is TGTGCCAGCACGACAAATTCCTACGAGCAGTACTTC.

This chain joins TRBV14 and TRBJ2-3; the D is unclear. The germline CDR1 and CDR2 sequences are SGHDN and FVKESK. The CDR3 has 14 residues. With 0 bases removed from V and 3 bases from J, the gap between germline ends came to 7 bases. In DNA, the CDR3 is TGTGCCAGCAGCCAAGAGCCCAGTACAGATACGCAGTATTTT. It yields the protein CASSQEPSTDTQYF.